The 20 T cell receptor beta chains below all came from one sample that was sequenced in a study of CD8 T cells in Susac syndrome. Random hexamers served to reverse transcribe roughly 0.45 to 1 ug RNA. TCRdb independently ran MiXCR on the immunoSEQ multiplex PCR reads; one entry per CDR3 protein. The sample lists approximately 220,000 distinct CDR3 sequences, 92% occurring once. Sequenced input: CD8+ T cells from PBMCs. The receptors derive from a human donor with multiple sclerosis.

This chain uses TRBV4-1 with TRBJ2-7, with 7 bases aligning to TRBD1. The CDR3 is made up of 16 amino acids. V shed 0 bases, J shed 0 bases, and the junction held 5 bases outside the gene matches. Germline V gene sequence: CDR1 MGHRA, CDR2 YSYEKL. CDR3 sequence: CASSQEYRGTSYEQYF. DNA for the CDR3: TGCGCCAGCAGCCAAGAGTACAGGGGCACCTCCTACGAGCAGTACTTC.

The V and J genes are TRBV27 and TRBJ1-2; tentatively, D is TRBD1 (5 bases). The ends were cut back, 3 bases at V and 7 bases at J, with 18 bases in the middle. The CDR3 length is 15 residues. CDR1 MNHEY and CDR2 SMNVEV come from the germline V gene (reference sequence). CDR3 sequence (DNA): TGTGCCAGCAGTTTTACCGGGACGGTAGGATCTGGCTACACCTTC. This encodes CASSFTGTVGSGYTF.

In its sample, this clonotype was seen once. The V and J genes are TRBV10-3 and TRBJ1-4, with D perhaps TRBD1 (6 bases). Trimming left V 2 bases short and J 6 bases short, with 13 bases between. Per the germline V gene, CDR1 is ENHRY and CDR2 is SYGVKD. This CDR3 contains 15 residues. The CDR3: CAISEGQGKYEKLFF. The CDR3 DNA reads as TGTGCCATCAGTGAGGGCCAGGGGAAGTATGAAAAACTGTTTTTT.

This chain links TRBV12-3 or TRBV12-4 with TRBJ2-5; 8 nucleotides line up with TRBD2. The CDR3 is 15 residues long. Losses at the gene ends were 1 base for V and 4 bases for J; bases not matched to a gene: 5. The CDR3 bases are TGTGCCAGCAGTTTAGGGCGGGGGGAATCAGAGACCCAGTACTTC. This encodes CASSLGRGESETQYF.

This chain uses TRBV19 with TRBJ1-1; no definite D call. Germline lookup yields CDR1 LNHDA and CDR2 SQIVND (reference sequence). The CDR3 sequence is 13 residues long. V was clipped by 5 bases and J by 7 bases, with 14 bases between them. CDR3 DNA: TGTGCCAGTAGTCTTCAAGGTCCTTTTGAAGCTTTCTTT. This sequence encodes CASSLQGPFEAFF.

This clonotype was recorded a few times. This rearrangement joins TRBV19 to TRBJ1-1; perhaps TRBD1 as D (5 bases). This CDR3 comprises 13 residues. The germline gives CDR1 LNHDA, CDR2 SQIVND (reference sequence). V was cut by 3 bases and J by 4 bases, with 9 bases left in between. The CDR3 nucleotides read TGTGCCAGTAGTATTGGCAGGGTCACTGAAGCTTTCTTT. This codes for CASSIGRVTEAFF.

The chain has TRBV29-1 and TRBJ1-2; D remains unclear. V was clipped by 2 bases and J by 6 bases, with 13 bases between them. This CDR3 region has 13 residues. Germline CDR1 SQVTM, CDR2 ANQGSEA. In DNA, the CDR3 is TGCAGCGTTGAATCCCGGGCTGGGGATGGCTACACCTTC. It translates to CSVESRAGDGYTF.

CDR3 residues: CSARDLSGTMVHF. CDR3 DNA: TGCAGTGCTAGAGATTTATCCGGGACAATGGTTCATTTT. This chain connects TRBV20-1 to TRBJ1-5, with D possibly being TRBD1 (6 bases). The V end was cut by 0 bases, the J end by 16 bases, with 19 bases between. CDR1 is DFQATT and CDR2 is SNEGSKA in the germline V gene (reference sequence). The CDR3 consists of 13 residues.

The chain joins TRBV27 to TRBJ2-4, with TRBD1 matching 8 bases. The length of the CDR3 is 14 residues. In germline, CDR1 is MNHEY, CDR2 SMNVEV (reference sequence). Unmatched junction bases numbered 9, after V lost 8 bases and J lost 6 bases. The CDR3 reads CASSFQGAGNIQYF. CDR3 in DNA: TGTGCCAGCTCTTTCCAGGGGGCAGGAAACATTCAGTACTTC.

V is TRBV5-5 and J is TRBJ2-1, with 7 bases aligning to TRBD1. This CDR3 comprises 13 residues. The trim removed 4 bases at V and 4 bases at J, leaving 2 bases unmatched. Germline lookup yields CDR1 SGHKS and CDR2 YYEKEE (reference sequence). CDR3 sequence: CASSGQEYNEQFF. CDR3 sequence (DNA): TGTGCCAGCAGCGGACAGGAGTACAATGAGCAGTTCTTC.

This chain joins TRBV2 and TRBJ2-7, with a weak D call TRBD2 (5 bases). The ends were cut back, 6 bases at V and 5 bases at J, with 14 bases in the middle. From germline, CDR1 is SNHLY and CDR2 FYNNEI. The CDR3 runs 13 residues. The DNA for the CDR3 is TGTGCCAGCAGAGCGGTTGTCCTCCACGAGCAGTACTTC. This codes for CASRAVVLHEQYF. Looking up the rest from reference TRBV2 and TRBJ2-7 gives the full variable domain: EPEVTQTPSHQVTQMGQEVILRCVPISNHLYFYWYRQILGQKVEFLVSFYNNEISEKSEIFDDQFSVERPDGSNFTLKIRSTKLEDSAMYFCASRAVVLHEQYFGPGTRLTVT.

This sequence joins TRBV29-1 and TRBJ2-6; no clear D. CDR3 length: 14 residues. V was pared by 5 bases and J by 0 bases, with 8 bases between. CDR1 and CDR2 from the germline V gene are SQVTM and ANQGSEA. The CDR3 protein is CSVSVDSGANVLTF. Written as DNA, the CDR3 is TGCAGCGTTAGTGTAGACTCTGGGGCCAACGTCCTGACTTTC.

The chain links TRBV29-1 to TRBJ2-2; D not certain. Per germline, CDR1 SQVTM and CDR2 ANQGSEA. The V end was cut by 5 bases, the J end by 5 bases, with 12 bases between. The CDR3 sequence is 13 residues long. As DNA, the CDR3 is TGCAGCGTTCTGGTACTCCTGACCGGGGAGCTGTTTTTT. Its protein product is CSVLVLLTGELFF.

This clonotype was counted only a few times. The chain uses TRBV29-1 and TRBJ2-1; D is uncertain. Per germline, CDR1 SQVTM and CDR2 ANQGSEA. V was shortened by 1 base and J by 4 bases, with 11 bases between the two germline ends. The length of the CDR3 is 14 residues. In DNA, the CDR3 is TGCAGCGTTGAAGTAGGAAGGAGTTACAATGAGCAGTTCTTC. Residues: CSVEVGRSYNEQFF.

The chain has TRBV6-1 and TRBJ2-7; TRBD2 agrees at 7 bases. Germline V CDR1 and CDR2: MNHNS, SASEGT. V shed 6 bases, J shed 2 bases, and the junction held 16 bases outside the gene matches. This CDR3 spans 17 amino acids. The CDR3 spells CASRGTTRASGPYEQYF. Written as DNA, the CDR3 is TGTGCCAGCAGGGGGACGACGAGAGCTAGCGGTCCCTACGAGCAGTACTTC.

This chain joins TRBV11-2 and TRBJ2-5; 7 bases align to TRBD2. Germline CDR1 reads SGHAT; CDR2 reads FQNNGV. After removal of 3 bases from V and 5 bases from J, the junction contained 12 bases not matched to a gene. CDR3 length equals 16 residues. The CDR3 reads CASSFGLGAGTETQYF. CDR3 nucleotide sequence: TGTGCCAGCAGCTTCGGACTAGGGGCCGGCACGGAGACCCAGTACTTC.

V is TRBV6-5 and J is TRBJ2-1; D may correspond to TRBD1 or TRBD2 (5 bases each). This CDR3 comprises 13 residues. V dropped 5 bases and J dropped 4 bases, with 9 bases sitting between them. Germline CDR1 MNHEY, CDR2 SVGAGI. The CDR3 DNA is TGTGCCAGCAGTAGCAGGGAGTACAATGAGCAGTTCTTC. It yields the protein CASSSREYNEQFF.

The J gene is TRBJ1-2, the V gene TRBV29-1; possibly TRBD1 for D (5 bases). The V end lost 1 base, the J end lost 3 bases, and 9 bases lay between the germline ends. The CDR3 has 13 amino acids. CDR1 and CDR2 (germline): SQVTM, ANQGSEA. The CDR3: CSVEGGAHYGYTF. Here the CDR3 DNA reads TGCAGCGTTGAAGGGGGCGCCCACTATGGCTACACCTTC.

V and J are TRBV6-5 and TRBJ2-1, with 9 bases fitting TRBD2. This CDR3 region has 16 residues. The junction had 8 bases not matched to a gene; V was cut back by 2 bases and J by 6 bases. CDR1 is MNHEY, CDR2 SVGAGI, per germline. CDR3 sequence reads: CASSYVGAGGPNEQFF. CDR3 bases: TGTGCCAGCAGTTACGTGGGAGCGGGAGGACCCAATGAGCAGTTCTTC.

The genes are TRBV7-2 and TRBJ2-7; D remains ambiguous. There are 11 residues in the CDR3. V shed 2 bases and J shed 6 bases, with 5 bases lying between them. Per the germline V gene, CDR1 is SGHTA and CDR2 is FQGNSA. The CDR3 DNA sequence: TGTGCCAGCAGCTTAACTGGCGAGCAGTACTTC. Translated: CASSLTGEQYF. Complete variable domain (other parts from reference TRBV7-2 and TRBJ2-7): GAGVSQSPSNKVTEKGKDVELRCDPISGHTALYWYRQSLGQGLEFLIYFQGNSAPDKSGLPSDRFSAERTGGSVSTLTIQRTQQEDSAVYLCASSLTGEQYFGPGTRLTVT.